Sequencing of this T cell receptor beta chain was carried out in a study of cytomegalovirus exposure and HLA in healthy donors. Study outcomes and limitations: Some TCR beta chains (164 of them) were listed as cytomegalovirus-associated.

As to this clone: Its target is unknown.

Assay: immunoSEQ multiplex PCR; the TCRdb copy retains only in-frame clones and omits some. This sample carries 80,000 to 95,000 clones, about 94% of them seen once, and the ten largest clones take around 1.1%. Germline loops: CDR1 LGHNA, CDR2 YSLEER. CDR3 length equals 15 residues. The J segment lost 8 bases and the V segment lost 0 bases, leaving 7 bases of the junction unmatched. This sequence was found in a woman aged 30 to 39 in good health and CMV-seropositive. This chain links TRBV4-3 with TRBJ2-1, with 7 nucleotides matching TRBD2. The sequenced material came from PBMCs. CDR3: CASSQDLLAVDEQFF. The DNA for the CDR3 is TGCGCCAGCAGCCAAGATTTGCTAGCGGTGGATGAGCAGTTCTTC.